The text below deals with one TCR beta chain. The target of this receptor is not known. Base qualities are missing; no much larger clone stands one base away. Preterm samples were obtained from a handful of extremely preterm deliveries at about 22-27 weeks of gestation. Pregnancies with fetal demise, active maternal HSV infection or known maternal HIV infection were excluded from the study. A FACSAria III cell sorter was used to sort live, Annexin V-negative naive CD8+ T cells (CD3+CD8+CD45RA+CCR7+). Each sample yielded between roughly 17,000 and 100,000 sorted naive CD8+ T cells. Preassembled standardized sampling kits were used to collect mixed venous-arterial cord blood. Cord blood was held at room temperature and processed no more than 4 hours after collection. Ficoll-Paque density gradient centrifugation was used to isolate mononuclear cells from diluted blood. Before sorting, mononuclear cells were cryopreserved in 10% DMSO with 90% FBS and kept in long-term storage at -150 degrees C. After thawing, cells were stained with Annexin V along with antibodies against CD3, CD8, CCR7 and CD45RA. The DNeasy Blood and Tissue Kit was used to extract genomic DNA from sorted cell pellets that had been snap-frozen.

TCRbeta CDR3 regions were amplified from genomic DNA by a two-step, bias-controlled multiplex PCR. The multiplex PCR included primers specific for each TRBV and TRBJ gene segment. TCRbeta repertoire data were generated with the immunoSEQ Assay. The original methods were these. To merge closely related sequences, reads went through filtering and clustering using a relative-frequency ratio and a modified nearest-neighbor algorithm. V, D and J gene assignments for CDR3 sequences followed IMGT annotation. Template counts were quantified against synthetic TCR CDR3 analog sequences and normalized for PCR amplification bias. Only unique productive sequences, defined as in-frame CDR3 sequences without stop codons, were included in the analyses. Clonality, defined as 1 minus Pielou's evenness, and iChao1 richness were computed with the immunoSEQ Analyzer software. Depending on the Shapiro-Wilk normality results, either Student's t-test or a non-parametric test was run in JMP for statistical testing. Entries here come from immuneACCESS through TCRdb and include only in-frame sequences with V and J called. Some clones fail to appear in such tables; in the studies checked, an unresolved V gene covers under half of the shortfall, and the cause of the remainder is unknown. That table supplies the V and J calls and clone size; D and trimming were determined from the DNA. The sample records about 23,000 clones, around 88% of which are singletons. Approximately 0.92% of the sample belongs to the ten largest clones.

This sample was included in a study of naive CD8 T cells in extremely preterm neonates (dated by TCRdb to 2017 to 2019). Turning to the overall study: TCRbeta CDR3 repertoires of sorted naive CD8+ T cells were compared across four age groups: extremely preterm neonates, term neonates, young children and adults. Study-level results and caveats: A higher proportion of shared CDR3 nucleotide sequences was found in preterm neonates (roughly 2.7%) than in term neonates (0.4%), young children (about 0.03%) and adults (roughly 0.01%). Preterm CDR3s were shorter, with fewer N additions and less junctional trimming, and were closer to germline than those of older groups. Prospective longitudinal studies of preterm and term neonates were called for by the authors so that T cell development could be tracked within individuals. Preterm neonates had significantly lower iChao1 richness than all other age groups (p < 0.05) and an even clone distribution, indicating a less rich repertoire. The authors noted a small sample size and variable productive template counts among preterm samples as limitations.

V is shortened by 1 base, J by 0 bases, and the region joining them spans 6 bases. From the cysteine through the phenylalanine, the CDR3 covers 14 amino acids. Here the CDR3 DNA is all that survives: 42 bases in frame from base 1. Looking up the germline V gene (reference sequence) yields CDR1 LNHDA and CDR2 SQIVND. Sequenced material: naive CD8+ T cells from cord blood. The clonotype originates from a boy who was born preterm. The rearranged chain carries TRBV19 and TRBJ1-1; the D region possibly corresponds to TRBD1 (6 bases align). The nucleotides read TGTGCCAGTAGTATAGGGACAGTGAACACTGAAGCTTTCTTT. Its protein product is CASSIGTVNTEAFF.